This record concerns one T cell receptor (beta chain) sequence. Clones were read by immunoSEQ multiplex PCR, and TCRdb kept only the in-frame ones, dropping some. The profile shows more than 55,000 clones, roughly 89% of them singletons. The data stem from a study of OX40 agonist ivuxolimab in advanced cancers. Study-wide context: Anti-PD-1, anti-PD-L1 or anti-CTLA-4 therapy given earlier was allowed, and 40% had some.

The ends lost 4 bases at V and 3 bases at J; junction bases unmatched: 5. The CDR3 is 15 amino acids. CDR1 is SGHTA and CDR2 is FQGNSA in the germline V gene. Sequences were derived from CD4+ or CD8+ T cells sorted from blood, sampled in a trial of the OX40 agonist ivuxolimab. The chain recombines TRBV7-2 with TRBJ2-5; 10 bases map to TRBD2. This clonotype was sampled from an adult with an advanced solid tumor such as melanoma, head and neck, liver or kidney cancer. In DNA form, the CDR3 reads TGTGCCAGCAGCTCCCGAACTAGCGGGGAAGAGACCCAGTACTTC. This encodes CASSSRTSGEETQYF.